This T cell receptor beta chain was identified during a study of T-cell memory formation after mild COVID-19. TCRdb re-analysed the 5' RACE reads in MiXCR, keeping a single row per CDR3 protein. Of more than 120,000 distinct CDR3 sequences listed, less than 20% are singletons. From germline, CDR1 is SGHRS and CDR2 YFSETQ. The CDR3 spans 14 residues. Trimming removed 1 base from V and 4 bases from J, with 11 bases in between. Sequenced: PBMCs or a T cell subset sorted from them (not recorded which). The clonotype originates from an adult woman who had mild COVID-19 (a few samples of this study predate the infection). Cell type and time point are not known. J is TRBJ1-1 and V is TRBV5-1, with no clear D. This CDR3 reads CASSLLGASTEAFF. For the CDR3, the DNA is TGCGCCAGCAGCTTGCTGGGCGCGAGCACTGAAGCTTTCTTT.